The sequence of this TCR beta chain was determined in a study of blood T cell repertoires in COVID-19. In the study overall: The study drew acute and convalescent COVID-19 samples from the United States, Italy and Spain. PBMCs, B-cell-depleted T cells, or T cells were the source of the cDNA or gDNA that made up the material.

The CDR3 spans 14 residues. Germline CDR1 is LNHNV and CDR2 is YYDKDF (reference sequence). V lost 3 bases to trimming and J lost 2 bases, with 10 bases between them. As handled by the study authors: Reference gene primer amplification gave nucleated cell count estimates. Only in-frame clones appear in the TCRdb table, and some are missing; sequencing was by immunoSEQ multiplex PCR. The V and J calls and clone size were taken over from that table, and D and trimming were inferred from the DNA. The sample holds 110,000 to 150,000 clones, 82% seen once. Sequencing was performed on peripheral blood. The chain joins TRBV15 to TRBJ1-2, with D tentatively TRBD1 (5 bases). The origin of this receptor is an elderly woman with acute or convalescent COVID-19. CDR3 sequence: CATSRDDRNYGYTF. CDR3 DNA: TGTGCCACCAGCAGGGACGACAGAAACTATGGCTACACCTTC.